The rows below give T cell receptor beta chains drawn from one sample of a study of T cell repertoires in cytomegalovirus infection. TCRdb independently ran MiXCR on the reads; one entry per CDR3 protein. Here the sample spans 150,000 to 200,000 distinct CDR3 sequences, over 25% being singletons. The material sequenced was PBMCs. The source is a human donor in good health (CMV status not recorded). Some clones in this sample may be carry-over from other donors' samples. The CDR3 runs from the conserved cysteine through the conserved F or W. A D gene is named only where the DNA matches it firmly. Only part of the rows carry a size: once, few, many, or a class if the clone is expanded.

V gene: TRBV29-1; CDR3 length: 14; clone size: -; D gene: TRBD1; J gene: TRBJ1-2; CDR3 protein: CSVDPVRTGDGYTF; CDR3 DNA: TGCAGCGTTGACCCGGTCAGGACAGGGGATGGCTACACCTTC
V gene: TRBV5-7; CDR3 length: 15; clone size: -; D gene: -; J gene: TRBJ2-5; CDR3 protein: CASSPHQDRRETQYF; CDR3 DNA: TGTGCCAGCAGTCCCCACCAAGACAGGCGGGAGACCCAGTACTTC
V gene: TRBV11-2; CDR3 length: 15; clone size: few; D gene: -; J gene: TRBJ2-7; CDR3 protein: CASRDPGQGNYEQYF; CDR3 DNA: TGTGCCAGCAGGGACCCGGGGCAGGGGAACTACGAGCAGTACTTC
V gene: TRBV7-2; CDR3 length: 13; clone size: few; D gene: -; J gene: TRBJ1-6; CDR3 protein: CASSWQDNSPLHF; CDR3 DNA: TGTGCCAGCAGCTGGCAGGATAATTCACCCCTCCACTTT
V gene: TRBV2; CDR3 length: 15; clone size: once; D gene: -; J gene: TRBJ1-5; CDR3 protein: CASSEEAYSNQPQHF; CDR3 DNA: TGTGCCAGCAGTGAAGAAGCCTATAGCAATCAGCCCCAGCATTTT
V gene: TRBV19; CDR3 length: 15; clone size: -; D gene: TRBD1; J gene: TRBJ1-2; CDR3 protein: CASSIEGTAFYGYTF; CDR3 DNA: TGTGCCAGTAGTATAGAGGGGACAGCATTTTATGGCTACACCTTC
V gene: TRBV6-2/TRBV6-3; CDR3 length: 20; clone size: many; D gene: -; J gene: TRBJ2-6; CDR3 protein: CASGDVAGAHPGSGANVLTF; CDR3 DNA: TGTGCCAGCGGAGACGTGGCAGGGGCCCACCCTGGATCTGGGGCCAACGTCCTGACTTTC
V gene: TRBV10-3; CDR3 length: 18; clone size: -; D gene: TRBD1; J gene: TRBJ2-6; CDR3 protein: CAITEGETGIRGANVLTF; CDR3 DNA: TGTGCCATCACTGAGGGTGAGACAGGGATTCGGGGGGCCAACGTCCTGACTTTC
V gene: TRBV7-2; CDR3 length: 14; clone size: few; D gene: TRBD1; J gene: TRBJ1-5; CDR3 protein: CASSLDREDQPQHF; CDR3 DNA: TGTGCCAGCAGCTTGGACAGGGAGGATCAGCCCCAGCATTTT
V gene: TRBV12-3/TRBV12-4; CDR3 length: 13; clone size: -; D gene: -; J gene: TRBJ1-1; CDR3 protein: CASRPGPNTEAFF; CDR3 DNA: TGTGCCAGCAGACCCGGGCCGAACACTGAAGCTTTCTTT
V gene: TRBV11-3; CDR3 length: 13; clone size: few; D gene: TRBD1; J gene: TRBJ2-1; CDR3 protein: CASSTGGPNEQFF; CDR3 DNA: TGTGCCAGCAGTACAGGGGGCCCAAATGAGCAGTTCTTC
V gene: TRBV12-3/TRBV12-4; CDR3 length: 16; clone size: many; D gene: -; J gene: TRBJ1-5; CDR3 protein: CASSSRTVVSNQPQHF; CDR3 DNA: TGTGCCAGCAGTTCCAGGACTGTGGTTAGCAATCAGCCCCAGCATTTT
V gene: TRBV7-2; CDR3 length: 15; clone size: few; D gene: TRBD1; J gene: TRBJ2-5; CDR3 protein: CASSIRTGGVETQYF; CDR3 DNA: TGTGCCAGCAGCATCCGGACAGGGGGTGTAGAGACCCAGTACTTC
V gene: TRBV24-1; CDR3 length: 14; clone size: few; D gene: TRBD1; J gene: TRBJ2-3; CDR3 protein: CATSDPTGANTQYF; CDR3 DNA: TGTGCCACCAGTGACCCGACAGGGGCTAATACGCAGTATTTT
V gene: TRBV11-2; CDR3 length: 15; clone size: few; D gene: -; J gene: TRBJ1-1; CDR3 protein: CASSLTGRGNTEAFF; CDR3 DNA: TGTGCCAGCAGCCTCACAGGAAGGGGGAACACTGAAGCTTTCTTT
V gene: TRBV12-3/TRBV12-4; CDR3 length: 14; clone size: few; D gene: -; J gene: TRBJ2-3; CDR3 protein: CASSLGRSTDTQYF; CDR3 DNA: TGTGCCAGCAGTTTAGGTAGAAGCACAGATACGCAGTATTTT
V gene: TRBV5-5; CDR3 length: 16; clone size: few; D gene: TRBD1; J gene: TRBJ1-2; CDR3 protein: CASSLAWTGIDYGYTF; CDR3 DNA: TGTGCCAGCAGCTTGGCTTGGACAGGGATCGACTATGGCTACACCTTC
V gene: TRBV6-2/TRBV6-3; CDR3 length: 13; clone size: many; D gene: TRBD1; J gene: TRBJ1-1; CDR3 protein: CASSRQGNTEAFF; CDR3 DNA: TGTGCCAGCAGTAGACAGGGGAACACTGAAGCTTTCTTT
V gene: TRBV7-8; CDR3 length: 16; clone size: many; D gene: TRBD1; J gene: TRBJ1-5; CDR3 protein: CASSLVMRGGRQPQHF; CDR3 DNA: TGTGCCAGCAGCTTAGTCATGAGAGGGGGCAGACAGCCCCAGCATTTT
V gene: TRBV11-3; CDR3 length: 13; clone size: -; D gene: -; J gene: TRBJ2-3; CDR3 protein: CASSLGRGDTQYF; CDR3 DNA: TGTGCCAGCAGCCTAGGAAGGGGAGATACGCAGTATTTT
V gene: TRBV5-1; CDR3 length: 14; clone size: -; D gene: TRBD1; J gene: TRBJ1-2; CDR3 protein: CASSLEAGGKGYTF; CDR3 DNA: TGCGCCAGCAGCTTGGAGGCAGGGGGTAAAGGCTACACCTTC
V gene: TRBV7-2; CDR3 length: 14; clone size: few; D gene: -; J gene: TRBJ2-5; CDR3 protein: CASSLVGYQETQYF; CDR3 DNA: TGTGCCAGCAGCTTAGTTGGGTACCAAGAGACCCAGTACTTC
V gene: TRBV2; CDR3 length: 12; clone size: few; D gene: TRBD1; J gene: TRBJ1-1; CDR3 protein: CASSEGDREAFF; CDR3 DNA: TGTGCCAGCAGTGAAGGGGACAGGGAAGCTTTCTTT
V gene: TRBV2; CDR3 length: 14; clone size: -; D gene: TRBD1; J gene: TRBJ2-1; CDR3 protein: CASRLTGSTYEQFF; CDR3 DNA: TGTGCCAGCAGATTGACAGGGTCTACATATGAGCAGTTCTTC
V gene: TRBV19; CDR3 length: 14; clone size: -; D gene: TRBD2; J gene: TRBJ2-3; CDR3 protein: CASSPGTSLGTQYF; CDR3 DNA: TGTGCCAGTAGTCCCGGGACTAGTCTGGGGACGCAGTATTTT
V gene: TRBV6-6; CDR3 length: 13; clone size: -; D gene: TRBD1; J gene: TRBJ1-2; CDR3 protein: CASSPGGSGGYTF; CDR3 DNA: TGTGCCAGCAGTCCAGGGGGCAGTGGTGGCTACACCTTC